The source of this T cell receptor (beta chain) is a study of breast tumors, draining lymph nodes, adjacent tissues. There are many counts of this clonotype. What it recognizes is unknown. General study points: The lymph node origin of tumor T cells was framed as consistent with a hypothesis, not demonstrated. Tumor repertoires ranked between lymph nodes and nontumor tissue in diversity, with V and J gene preferences. Most tumor T cells seemingly derive from lymph node, then expand in tumor. Luminal-like breast cancer showed significantly higher tumor–nontumor repertoire similarity than basal-like.

Trimming took 3 bases from V and 8 from J; bases not matched to a gene: 12. The CDR3 sequence is 16 residues long. CDR1 is SEHNR and CDR2 is FQNEAQ in the germline V gene (reference sequence). TCRdb recomputed calls from the multiplex PCR reads with MiXCR, one row per CDR3 protein. The sample includes 180,000 or so distinct CDR3 sequences, roughly a third of them seen just once. Samples came from axillary lymph nodes draining the breast cancer. The V gene is TRBV7-9, the J gene TRBJ1-2; 10 nucleotides agree with TRBD1. This receptor was taken from a female donor with breast cancer. Some clones in this sample may be carry-over from other donors' samples. Source material: axillary lymph node tissue. DNA for the CDR3: TGTGCCAGCAGCTTGAGACGGACAGGGGGGTTGGAGGGCTACACCTTC. Translated: CASSLRRTGGLEGYTF.